This T cell receptor (beta chain) is from a study of blood T cells in healthy people across ages. A sample-barcoded 5' primer and a J-beta primer mix were used in a second PCR of roughly 7 to 11 cycles. Each CDR3 protein is one row after TCRdb ran MiXCR on the 5' RACE reads. This table has more than 900,000 distinct CDR3 sequences, around 29% appearing once. This CDR3 comprises 16 residues. V shed 4 bases and J 2 bases; nucleotides not matched to a gene: 9. The germline gives CDR1 KGHSH, CDR2 LQKENI. This clonotype occurred a few times. These same data were also listed under a study on T cells of mothers and their children.

The receptor's source is a woman in her forties in good health. V is TRBV18 and J is TRBJ1-1, with TRBD1 matching 8 bases. Sequencing input: blood. The DNA of the CDR3 is TGTGCCAGCTCACGACGCCTACAGGGGGAAAACACTGAAGCTTTCTTT. Translation gives CASSRRLQGENTEAFF.